Presented here are 27 T cell receptor beta chains from one specimen sequenced in a study of monozygotic twins with inflammatory bowel disease (dated by TCRdb to between 2017 and 2020). Library creation used 5' RACE. The sample was run on an Illumina HiSeq 2500. After reprocessing by TCRdb, each CDR3 protein sequence is one entry, and no DNA is given. For this sample, the table gives 70,000 to 95,000 distinct CDR3 sequences. Roughly 7% of the sample comes from the top ten. The sample taken for sequencing was blood. The receptors shown here come from a human donor with ulcerative colitis or Crohn's disease, or a healthy co-twin of an affected twin (not recorded which).

The V gene is TRBV19, the J gene TRBJ1-5. The CDR3 sequence is 13 residues long. Germline CDR1 LNHDA, CDR2 SQIVND (reference sequence). The CDR3 sequence: CASSSRGSQPQHF. The full variable domain, with the rest looked up from reference TRBV19 and TRBJ1-5, is DGGITQSPKYLFRKEGQNVTLSCEQNLNHDAMYWYRQDPGQGLRLIYYSQIVNDFQKGDIAEGYSVSREKKESFPLTVTSAQKNPTAFYLCASSSRGSQPQHFGDGTRLSIL.

The gene calls are TRBV7-9 and TRBJ2-3; the TCRdb call, TRBD2, lacks DNA for checking. This CDR3 has 16 residues. Germline CDR1 SEHNR, CDR2 FQNEAQ (reference sequence). CDR3 sequence reads: CASSLVRLEARDTQYF. Variable domain in full (rest from reference TRBV7-9 and TRBJ2-3): DTGVSQNPRHKITKRGQNVTFRCDPISEHNRLYWYRQTLGQGPEFLTYFQNEAQLEKSRLLSDRFSAERPKGSFSTLEIQRTEQGDSAMYLCASSLVRLEARDTQYFGPGTRLTVL.

CDR3 loop: CASSPVRGNQPQHF. The chain employs TRBV19 and TRBJ1-5. The CDR3 covers 14 residues. Germline CDR1 and CDR2: LNHDA and SQIVND (reference sequence).

The chain carries TRBV20-1 and TRBJ1-6; TCRdb returns TRBD1, unconfirmable since there is no DNA. CDR1 and CDR2 from the germline V gene are DFQATT and SNEGSKA (reference sequence). This CDR3 region has 15 residues. The CDR3: CSARTDRGLIAPLHF.

The J gene is TRBJ2-5, the V gene TRBV5-1; the D gene TCRdb calls, TRBD1, cannot be checked with no DNA. The length of the CDR3 is 14 residues. Germline V gene sequence: CDR1 SGHRS, CDR2 YFSETQ. CDR3: CASSPRGSQETQYF.

The rearrangement joins TRBV5-1 to TRBJ2-1; absent DNA, TCRdb's TRBD1 call cannot be checked. Germline CDR1 reads SGHRS; CDR2 reads YFSETQ. CDR3 length: 15 amino acids. The CDR3 loop is CASSLEEAGAGEQFF.

The chain combines TRBV20-1 with TRBJ1-5; TCRdb's assignment of TRBD1 cannot be checked, as there is no DNA. The CDR3 is 14 amino acids. The V gene's germline CDR1 is DFQATT and CDR2 SNEGSKA (reference sequence). CDR3 amino acids: CSAREGQGRQPQHF.

The V gene is TRBV20-1, the J gene TRBJ1-1. The CDR3 is 15 amino acids. The germline V gene has CDR1 DFQATT and CDR2 SNEGSKA (reference sequence). The CDR3 sequence: CSARPPFGGNTEAFF.

V usage is TRBV5-1 and J usage is TRBJ2-3; TCRdb gives TRBD1 as the D gene, but with no DNA this cannot be confirmed. Germline assignment: CDR1 SGHRS and CDR2 YFSETQ. The CDR3 loop spans 15 amino acids. The CDR3 spells CASSLRGLFTDTQYF.

The chain couples TRBV18 to TRBJ1-3; TCRdb reports TRBD1, a call that lacks DNA to check it against. The CDR3 loop spans 21 amino acids. Germline loops: CDR1 KGHSH, CDR2 LQKENI. CDR3 sequence: CASSPNAGHTGTGISGNTIYF.

This chain links TRBV12-3 or TRBV12-4 with TRBJ2-3; TCRdb reports TRBD2, a call that lacks DNA to check it against. The CDR3 spans 12 residues. The CDR3 here is CASREGGGTQYF.

This chain joins TRBV5-1 and TRBJ2-1. Germline CDR1 reads SGHRS; CDR2 reads YFSETQ. The CDR3 is 14 amino acids. CDR3 loop: CASSWGAGNNEQFF.

This chain uses TRBV7-9 with TRBJ1-3; TCRdb names TRBD1, which stays unverified in the absence of DNA. Germline CDR1 and CDR2: SEHNR and FQNEAQ (reference sequence). This CDR3 has 15 amino acids. The CDR3 loop is CASSSRVPSGNTIYF.

This chain links TRBV5-1 with TRBJ2-1; TCRdb calls TRBD1, which cannot be checked without DNA. CDR1 and CDR2 from the germline V gene are SGHRS and YFSETQ. The CDR3 sequence is 15 residues long. The CDR3 protein is CASSPGTGPNNEQFF.

V usage is TRBV5-1 and J usage is TRBJ2-5. CDR1 SGHRS and CDR2 YFSETQ come from the germline V gene. The CDR3 runs 14 residues. This chain's CDR3 is CASSLGQAQETQYF.

The chain combines TRBV12-3 or TRBV12-4 with TRBJ2-7; TCRdb selects TRBD2, and the lack of DNA leaves this call unchecked. This CDR3 spans 15 amino acids. The CDR3 sequence: CASSTGPRGAYEQYF.

The chain has TRBV20-1 and TRBJ1-5; the D call from TCRdb, TRBD1, cannot be confirmed without DNA. Per germline, CDR1 DFQATT and CDR2 SNEGSKA (reference sequence). This CDR3 is 13 amino acids long. The CDR3 spells CSARDTGRGPQHF.

This chain joins TRBV7-8 and TRBJ1-1; TCRdb outputs TRBD1, but without DNA this stays unchecked. The germline V gene encodes CDR1 SGHVS and CDR2 FQNEAQ. The CDR3 length is 15 residues. The CDR3: CASSRGGREDTEAFF.

The gene calls are TRBV7-8 and TRBJ2-4; the D gene TCRdb calls, TRBD2, cannot be checked with no DNA. CDR3 length: 15 amino acids. Germline assignment: CDR1 SGHVS and CDR2 FQNEAQ. The chain's CDR3 is CASSSPSAGKNIQYF.

The chain has TRBV3-1 and TRBJ1-1; TCRdb reports TRBD1, a call that lacks DNA to check it against. The CDR3 length is 12 residues. The germline gives CDR1 LGHDT, CDR2 YNNKEL (reference sequence). CDR3 in amino acids: CASSLPGREAFF.

This chain uses TRBV7-2 with TRBJ2-3; there is no DNA to check the TCRdb D call of TRBD2. In germline, CDR1 is SGHTA, CDR2 FQGNSA. The CDR3 sequence is 14 residues long. CDR3 in amino acids: CASSPGLPTDTQYF.

The V and J genes are TRBV6-5 and TRBJ1-3; with no DNA, the TCRdb D assignment of TRBD1 cannot be verified. The CDR3 runs 16 residues. The germline V gene has CDR1 MNHEY and CDR2 SVGAGI. CDR3 residues: CASSYSDRGFGNTIYF.

J is TRBJ1-6 and V is TRBV12-3 or TRBV12-4; the D call from TCRdb, TRBD1, cannot be confirmed without DNA. The length of the CDR3 is 14 residues. CDR3 sequence reads: CASSPGGSFSPLHF.

This chain connects TRBV21-1 to TRBJ1-1. TRBV21-1 is a listed pseudogene. The CDR3 sequence is 15 residues long. CDR3 sequence: CASSHTKRGFAEAFF.

The chain combines TRBV20-1 with TRBJ1-1; no DNA is available, so the TRBD1 call from TCRdb remains unchecked. Germline V gene sequence: CDR1 DFQATT, CDR2 SNEGSKA (reference sequence). The CDR3 loop spans 14 amino acids. The CDR3 loop is CSAVTGTGGTEAFF.

The chain uses TRBV7-6 and TRBJ2-7; TCRdb gives TRBD1 as the D gene, but with no DNA this cannot be confirmed. The CDR3 is 16 amino acids. Germline V gives CDR1 SGHVS, CDR2 FNYEAQ. The CDR3 sequence: CASSLGFRDRTYEQYF.

V is TRBV6-1 and J is TRBJ2-7; with no DNA, the TCRdb D assignment of TRBD2 cannot be verified. The germline gives CDR1 MNHNS, CDR2 SASEGT. The CDR3 runs 14 residues. CDR3 protein: CASIGALLWGEQYF.